This T cell receptor beta chain emerged from a study of identical twins. Whole-study results and caveats: The models systematically underestimated how much out-of-frame TCR alpha was shared in monozygotic twins. Donors were not followed over many years; analysis was cross-sectional.

This clonotype has only a few counts. Antigen unknown. Trimming left V 0 bases short and J 0 bases short, with 9 bases between. Germline lookup yields CDR1 ENHRY and CDR2 SYGVKD. The CDR3 totals 16 residues. With template switching, a universal primer site was added, and the cDNA carried unique molecular identifiers. Each CDR3 protein is one row after TCRdb ran MiXCR on the 5' RACE reads. The table includes approximately 600,000 distinct CDR3 sequences, just over 7% detected once. These same records also appear under a second study, on yellow fever vaccine responses in identical twins.

This clonotype originated in a woman aged 18-29 years in good health. The chain is built from TRBV10-3 and TRBJ1-3; a weak D match, TRBD1 (5 bases). Sequences were obtained from PBMCs. CDR3 sequence reads: CAISESEGSSGNTIYF. DNA for the CDR3: TGTGCCATCAGTGAGTCGGAGGGGTCCTCTGGAAACACCATATATTTT.